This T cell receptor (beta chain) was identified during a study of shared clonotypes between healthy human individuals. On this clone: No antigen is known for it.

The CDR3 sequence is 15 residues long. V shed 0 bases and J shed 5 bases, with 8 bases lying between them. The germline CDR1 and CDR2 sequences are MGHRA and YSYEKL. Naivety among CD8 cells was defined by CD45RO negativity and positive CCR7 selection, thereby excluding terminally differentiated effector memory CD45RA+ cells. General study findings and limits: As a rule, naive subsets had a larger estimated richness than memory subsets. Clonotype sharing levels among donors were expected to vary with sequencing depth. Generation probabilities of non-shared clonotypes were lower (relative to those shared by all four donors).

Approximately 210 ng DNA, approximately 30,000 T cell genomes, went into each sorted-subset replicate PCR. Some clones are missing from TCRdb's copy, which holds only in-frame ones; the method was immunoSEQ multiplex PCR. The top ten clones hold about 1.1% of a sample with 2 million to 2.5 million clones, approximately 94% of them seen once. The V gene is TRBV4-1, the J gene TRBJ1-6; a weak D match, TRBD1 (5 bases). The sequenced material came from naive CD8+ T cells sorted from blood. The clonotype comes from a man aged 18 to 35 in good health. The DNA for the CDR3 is TGCGCCAGCAGCCAAGAGTCAGGGAATAATTCACCCCTCCACTTT. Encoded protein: CASSQESGNNSPLHF.